The 20 T cell receptor beta chains given below trace back to one sample, sequenced in a study of blood T cell repertoires in COVID-19. The data were produced by immunoSEQ multiplex PCR, yet TCRdb's version contains in-frame clones alone and is incomplete. The sample consists of approximately 52,000 clones, 90% of them appearing once. What was sequenced was peripheral blood. The receptors stem from a human donor with active COVID-19. The donor label of this sample is uncertain.

This chain connects TRBV27 to TRBJ2-7, with 7 bases that match TRBD1. Germline CDR1 and CDR2: MNHEY and SMNVEV (reference sequence). With 0 bases clipped from V and 3 bases from J, the junction kept 8 bases outside the gene matches. The CDR3 contains 16 residues. The DNA for the CDR3 is TGTGCCAGCAGTTTATCACCGGGACAGCGACTCTACGAGCAGTACTTC. It yields the protein CASSLSPGQRLYEQYF.

The V call is TRBV6-6, the J call TRBJ2-7, with a possible D match to TRBD1 (5 bases). This CDR3 comprises 13 residues. The V and J ends lost 0 bases and 4 bases respectively, with 7 bases between them. In germline, CDR1 is MNHNY, CDR2 SVGAGI (reference sequence). CDR3 coding DNA: TGTGCCAGCAGTTACTCGGGGCTATACGAGCAGTACGTC. Translated, it gives CASSYSGLYEQYV.

The chain joins TRBV9 to TRBJ1-2; 10 positions agree with TRBD1. Looked up from germline, CDR1 is SGDLS and CDR2 is YYNGEE. The trim removed 3 bases at V and 4 bases at J, leaving 12 bases unmatched. This CDR3 comprises 17 residues. The CDR3 nucleotides read TGTGCCAGCAGCGGACAGGGGGCGGGCATGCCTCCCTATGGCTACACCTTC. This sequence encodes CASSGQGAGMPPYGYTF.

The chain uses TRBV9 and TRBJ2-2; possible D gene TRBD2, 5 bases. This CDR3 is built from 13 residues. Germline V gene sequence: CDR1 SGDLS, CDR2 YYNGEE. Trimming left V 3 bases short and J 4 bases short, with 7 bases between. This CDR3 is CASSEGSTGELFF. The DNA of the CDR3 is TGTGCCAGCAGCGAAGGGAGCACCGGGGAGCTGTTTTTT.

This chain uses TRBV6-5 with TRBJ2-7, with a tentative D call TRBD1 (5 bases). The germline CDR1 and CDR2 sequences are MNHEY and SVGAGI. Trimming took 5 bases from V and 2 from J, leaving 13 bases between them. This CDR3 is 14 amino acids long. This CDR3 is CASSPRAGTYEQYF. CDR3 nucleotides: TGTGCCAGCAGTCCCCGAGCAGGGACCTACGAGCAGTACTTC.

This chain links TRBV2 with TRBJ2-5; 11 bases align to TRBD2. V was pared by 5 bases and J by 5 bases, with 7 bases of the junction left unmatched. In germline, CDR1 is SNHLY, CDR2 FYNNEI. This CDR3 has 15 residues. DNA of the CDR3: TGTGCCAGCAGTACAAGACTAGCGGGGTATGAGACCCAGTACTTC. It is translated as CASSTRLAGYETQYF.

The gene calls are TRBV7-8 and TRBJ2-1, with TRBD2 matching 9 bases. CDR1 and CDR2 from the germline V gene are SGHVS and FQNEAQ. The CDR3 loop spans 17 amino acids. The trim removed 1 base at V and 0 bases at J, leaving 4 bases unmatched. CDR3 coding DNA: TGTGCCAGCAGCTTAGTGGGTAGCGGGAGCTCCTACAATGAGCAGTTCTTC. This encodes CASSLVGSGSSYNEQFF.

V and J are TRBV11-2 and TRBJ2-6, with 7 bases identical to TRBD2. The CDR3 totals 15 residues. The germline V gene encodes CDR1 SGHAT and CDR2 FQNNGV. Germline trimming cut 5 bases from V and 0 bases from J; bases unmatched to any gene: 1. CDR3 amino acids: CASSGRDSGANVLTF. Here the CDR3 DNA reads TGTGCCAGCAGCGGGAGGGACTCTGGGGCCAACGTCCTGACTTTC.

The chain combines TRBV27 with TRBJ1-1; 10 bases fit TRBD1. This CDR3 is 14 amino acids long. V lost 6 bases and J lost 8; bases outside the gene matches: 9. Per the germline V gene, CDR1 is MNHEY and CDR2 is SMNVEV (reference sequence). CDR3 sequence (DNA): TGTGCCAGCAGAGACCGGGACAGGGGATTCGAAGCTTTCTTT. Amino acids: CASRDRDRGFEAFF.

The J gene is TRBJ1-1, the V gene TRBV5-1, with D possibly being TRBD1 (6 bases). This CDR3 has 15 residues. Germline CDR1 and CDR2: SGHRS and YFSETQ. The V gene lost 0 bases and the J gene lost 5 bases, with 14 bases spanning the gap. The CDR3 DNA reads as TGCGCCAGCAGCTTGGGAACAGGGTCGGGGACTGAAGCTTTCTTT. Amino acids: CASSLGTGSGTEAFF.

This clone appeared a single time. The V and J genes are TRBV28 and TRBJ1-1; D call uncertain. CDR3 length: 15 residues. V was trimmed by 4 bases and J by 4 bases, leaving 16 bases between them. Germline V gene sequence: CDR1 MDHEN, CDR2 SYDVKM. The DNA of the CDR3 is TGTGCCAGCAGTTCGGCGTGGGCCGGGAGCACTGAAGCTTTCTTT. It yields the protein CASSSAWAGSTEAFF. The full variable domain, its missing parts supplied by reference TRBV28 and TRBJ1-1, is DVKVTQSSRYLVKRTGEKVFLECVQDMDHENMFWYRQDPGLGLRLIYFSYDVKMKEKGDIPEGYSVSREKKERFSLILESASTNQTSMYLCASSSAWAGSTEAFFGQGTRLTVV.

This clone appeared a single time. This chain uses TRBV25-1 with TRBJ1-1; no definite D call. Trimming shortened V by 0 bases and J by 3 bases, and 11 bases separated the two germline ends. The CDR3 covers 15 residues. Germline loops: CDR1 MGHDK, CDR2 SYGVNS. CDR3 sequence: CASSEYEGSYTEAFF. The CDR3 DNA reads TGTGCCAGCAGTGAATATGAGGGCTCCTACACTGAAGCTTTCTTT. The variable domain in full, completed from reference TRBV25-1 and TRBJ1-1, reads EADIYQTPRYLVIGTGKKITLECSQTMGHDKMYWYQQDPGMELHLIHYSYGVNSTEKGDLSSESTVSRIRTEHFPLTLESARPSHTSQYLCASSEYEGSYTEAFFGQGTRLTVV.

The rearrangement joins TRBV7-8 to TRBJ2-1; TRBD2 matches 8 bases. The CDR3 loop spans 15 amino acids. Germline V gene sequence: CDR1 SGHVS, CDR2 FQNEAQ. Germline trimming cut 2 bases from V and 7 bases from J; bases unmatched to any gene: 7. The CDR3 bases are TGTGCCAGCAGCTTACGAGCGGGAGATGAGAATGAGCAGTTCTTC. It encodes CASSLRAGDENEQFF.

The chain links TRBV10-3 to TRBJ2-7; D gene unclear. CDR3 length: 14 residues. V lost 6 bases and J 5 bases, leaving 17 bases between the germline ends. Germline loops: CDR1 ENHRY, CDR2 SYGVKD. The CDR3 loop reads CAISPAGSSNEQYF. CDR3 in DNA: TGTGCCATCAGCCCTGCCGGGTCCTCGAACGAGCAGTACTTC.

The sample holds a few counts of this clone. This rearrangement joins TRBV6-5 to TRBJ2-2; D is undetermined. CDR1 is MNHEY and CDR2 is SVGAGI in the germline V gene. This CDR3 is built from 12 residues. Trimming took off 2 bases at V and 4 bases at J, with 2 bases between the two ends. The CDR3 nucleotides are TGTGCCAGCAGTTACCTCACCGGGGAGCTGTTTTTT. Its translation: CASSYLTGELFF.

The chain links TRBV7-9 to TRBJ2-7; 9 bases are shared with TRBD2. CDR3 length: 15 amino acids. V trimming: 5 bases; J trimming: 2 bases; junction bases outside the gene matches: 7. Germline V gene data show CDR1 as SEHNR and CDR2 as FQNEAQ (reference sequence). In DNA, the CDR3 is TGTGCCAGCAGCCCCCTAGCGGGAAACACCTACGAGCAGTACTTC. It specifies CASSPLAGNTYEQYF. Full variable domain (remainder filled in from reference TRBV7-9 and TRBJ2-7): DTGVSQNPRHKITKRGQNVTFRCDPISEHNRLYWYRQTLGQGPEFLTYFQNEAQLEKSRLLSDRFSAERPKGSFSTLEIQRTEQGDSAMYLCASSPLAGNTYEQYFGPGTRLTVT.

The V and J genes are TRBV9 and TRBJ1-2, with D possibly matching TRBD1 (5 bases). The CDR3 sequence is 15 residues long. In germline, CDR1 is SGDLS, CDR2 YYNGEE. V was cut by 3 bases and J by 7 bases, with 19 bases left in between. The CDR3 sequence is CASSAPERGSGGYTF. The CDR3 DNA sequence: TGTGCCAGCAGCGCCCCGGAACGGGGGTCAGGTGGCTACACCTTC.

The chain couples TRBV24-1 to TRBJ2-1, with 11 positions matching TRBD1. This CDR3 has 15 amino acids. CDR1 is KGHDR, CDR2 SFDVKD, per germline. J was trimmed by 6 bases and V by 5 bases; bases with no gene match: 5. CDR3 protein: CATSGSGTGGNEQFF. The CDR3 coding sequence is TGTGCCACCAGTGGTTCCGGGACAGGGGGCAATGAGCAGTTCTTC.

V and J are TRBV6-5 and TRBJ2-7, with 9 bases matching TRBD1. CDR3 length: 14 residues. Germline assignment: CDR1 MNHEY and CDR2 SVGAGI. V was clipped by 6 bases and J by 5 bases; unmatched bases: 8. CDR3 nucleotide sequence: TGTGCCAGCAGAAGGGACAGGGCACTAGACGAGCAGTACTTC. This codes for CASRRDRALDEQYF.

The rearrangement uses TRBV7-3 and TRBJ2-2; D might be TRBD2 (6 bases). The V end was cut by 5 bases, the J end by 4 bases, with 17 bases between. Germline V lookup: CDR1 SGHTA, CDR2 FQGTGA. This CDR3 region has 16 residues. CDR3 sequence: CASSPNGGMVTGELFF. CDR3 nucleotide sequence: TGTGCCAGCAGCCCAAATGGGGGGATGGTCACCGGGGAGCTGTTTTTT.